This is a list of T cell receptor beta chains from one sample in a study of cytomegalovirus exposure and HLA in healthy donors. Here immunoSEQ multiplex PCR was the method, and the copy in TCRdb shows in-frame clones only, minus some. The sample lists about 160,000 clones, about three quarters occurring once. The sample consisted of PBMCs. The receptors here all came from a woman between 40 and 50 years old in good health and CMV-seropositive. CDR3s include the opening cysteine and the closing phenylalanine or tryptophan. Fields, in order: clone size, J gene, V gene, D gene, CDR3 DNA, CDR3 protein. A D gene is named only where the DNA matches it firmly. A clone size is listed for some rows: how often the clone was seen (once, few, many), or a class if it is expanded.

>few|TRBJ2-5|TRBV5-1|NA
TGCGCCAGCAGACTACAGGCAACTCAAGAGACCCAGTACTTC
CASRLQATQETQYF
>NA|TRBJ1-1|TRBV9|NA
TGTGCCAGCAGCGTAGCTATTGAAGGGAACGGGATCGCTGAAGCTTTCTTT
CASSVAIEGNGIAEAFF
>NA|TRBJ1-2|TRBV5-1|NA
TGCGCCAGCAGCCTACCTCCTGCCAGGGAGGGTGGCTACACCTTC
CASSLPPAREGGYTF
>NA|TRBJ2-7|TRBV6-5|TRBD1
TGTGCCAGCAGTTACCTCGGGACAGACTACGAGCAGTACTTC
CASSYLGTDYEQYF
>NA|TRBJ1-2|TRBV18|TRBD1
TGTGCCAGCTCACCACCCGACAGGGTACATGGCTACACCTTC
CASSPPDRVHGYTF
>NA|TRBJ1-5|TRBV5-1|TRBD1
TGCGCCAGCAGCTTGGCCCCCGGACAGGGCCATCAGCCCCAGCATTTT
CASSLAPGQGHQPQHF
>NA|TRBJ1-1|TRBV10-1|NA
TGCGCCAGCAGTGAGGGACAATGGAACACTGAAGCTTTCTTT
CASSEGQWNTEAFF
>NA|TRBJ2-7|TRBV6-6|NA
TGTGCCAGCCGGGACAACACCTACGAGCAGTACTTC
CASRDNTYEQYF
>NA|TRBJ2-5|TRBV5-6|NA
TGTGCCAGCAGCTTGCAGGGAGGTGAGACCCAGTACTTC
CASSLQGGETQYF
>NA|TRBJ2-1|TRBV5-4|TRBD2
TGTGCCAGCAGCCGACTAGCGGGAGCGTCCTACAATGAGCAGTTCTTC
CASSRLAGASYNEQFF
>few|TRBJ1-2|TRBV7-2|TRBD1
TGTGCCAGCAGCGAAGCGGGACAGGGGACGGTCTACACCTTC
CASSEAGQGTVYTF
>NA|TRBJ2-3|TRBV28|NA
TGTGCCAGCAGTTTAAAGGGGGGGGGCTTAGATACGCAGTATTTT
CASSLKGGGLDTQYF
>NA|TRBJ1-5|TRBV19|TRBD1
TGTGCCAGTAACCCTAAGGGACAGTACAATCAGCCCCAGCATTTT
CASNPKGQYNQPQHF
>NA|TRBJ2-7|TRBV7-2|TRBD1
TGTGCCAGCAGCCCATCCGGGACAGGAGCGTACGAGCAGTACTTC
CASSPSGTGAYEQYF
>NA|TRBJ1-5|TRBV6-6|NA
TGTGCCAGCAGCCTGACGGGGTCGGGAGGTCAGCCCCAGCATTTT
CASSLTGSGGQPQHF
>NA|TRBJ2-7|TRBV5-1|TRBD1
TGCGCCAGCAGCCCGGGACAGGGAGGGGGCGAGCAGTACTTC
CASSPGQGGGEQYF
>NA|TRBJ1-2|TRBV7-8|NA
TGTGCCAGCAGCTTCCGGCAGGCCTCCTATGGCTACACCTTC
CASSFRQASYGYTF
>NA|TRBJ2-1|TRBV2|NA
TGTGCCAGCAGTGAAGGTCCCGACCTGGGAGGCAATGAGCAGTTCTTC
CASSEGPDLGGNEQFF
>NA|TRBJ2-3|TRBV5-1|NA
TGCGCCAGCAGCTCCGGTCAAGTCGCAGATACGCAGTATTTT
CASSSGQVADTQYF
>NA|TRBJ1-6|TRBV6-6|NA
TGTGCCAGCAGCACGAAGGGGAATTCACCCCTCCACTTT
CASSTKGNSPLHF
>NA|TRBJ1-1|TRBV6-5|TRBD1
TGTGCCAGCATGAAACAGGGGCGAGGAGCTTTCTTT
CASMKQGRGAFF
>NA|TRBJ1-1|TRBV7-9|NA
TGTGCCAGCAGCCACTCTAGTAACACTGAAGCTTTCTTT
CASSHSSNTEAFF
>NA|TRBJ2-1|TRBV7-9|TRBD2
TGTGCCAGCAGCTTAGGTAGCGGGCCCTACAATGAGCAGTTCTTC
CASSLGSGPYNEQFF
>NA|TRBJ2-7|TRBV4-3|NA
TGCGCCAGCAGCCTGGGACTGGGGGAATCCGAGCAGTACTTC
CASSLGLGESEQYF
>NA|TRBJ2-1|TRBV7-2|NA
TGTGCCAGCAGCGAGCGAGGGAATGAGCAGTTCTTC
CASSERGNEQFF
>NA|TRBJ2-5|TRBV7-9|TRBD1
TGTGCCAGCAGCTACGGGACAGGGCAAGAGACCCAGTACTTC
CASSYGTGQETQYF
>once|TRBJ1-1|TRBV5-4|TRBD1
TGTGCCAGCAGCACGGGACAGGGATTGAACACTGAAGCTTTCTTT
CASSTGQGLNTEAFF
>few|TRBJ1-5|TRBV7-2|NA
TGTGCCAGCAGCCCTCGTAGCAATCAGCCCCAGCATTTT
CASSPRSNQPQHF
>NA|TRBJ1-1|TRBV7-2|NA
TGTGCCAGCAGGGTAGACTCGAACACTGAAGCTTTCTTT
CASRVDSNTEAFF
>NA|TRBJ2-5|TRBV7-7|NA
TGTGCCAGCAGCCTTAACCGGGCGCCTCTAGAGGGGACCCAGTACTTC
CASSLNRAPLEGTQYF
>NA|TRBJ2-1|TRBV7-9|TRBD1
TGTGCCAGCAGCTTTCCCCTAGAGGGGGCGCATCGCAATGAGCAGTTCTTC
CASSFPLEGAHRNEQFF
>NA|TRBJ2-1|TRBV25-1|NA
TGTGCCAGCAGTGCGAGACAGGGAGGCTTCTACAATGAGCAGTTCTTC
CASSARQGGFYNEQFF
>few|TRBJ1-1|TRBV15|NA
TGTGCCACCAGCGACCCGACAGGGAACACTGAAGCTTTCTTT
CATSDPTGNTEAFF
>few|TRBJ2-7|TRBV6-5|TRBD1
TGTGCCAGCAGTTACTCGGGGACAGGGACCTACGAGCAGTACTTC
CASSYSGTGTYEQYF
>NA|TRBJ1-4|TRBV7-2|NA
TGTGCCAGCAGCTTAGCGGGGCAGGGTGGTGAAAAACTGTTTTTT
CASSLAGQGGEKLFF
>NA|TRBJ2-1|TRBV5-1|TRBD2
TGCGCCAGCAGCTGGACTAGCGGGGGGTCCAATGAGCAGTTCTTC
CASSWTSGGSNEQFF
>once|TRBJ2-2|TRBV19|NA
TGTGCCAGTAGTATATCAGGGGTCGGGGAGCTGTTTTTT
CASSISGVGELFF
>few|TRBJ2-1|TRBV6-5|NA
TGTGCCAGCAGTCGCCGGGACACGACCAATGAGCAGTTCTTC
CASSRRDTTNEQFF
>once|TRBJ1-1|TRBV9|TRBD1
TGTGCCAGCAGCGACCGACAGGGGATAGCGACTGAAGCTTTCTTT
CASSDRQGIATEAFF
>NA|TRBJ2-7|TRBV4-1|NA
TGCGCCAGCAGCCAAGATGGAAGACAGGCCTACGAGCAGTACTTC
CASSQDGRQAYEQYF
>few|TRBJ2-7|TRBV5-1|TRBD2
TGCGCCAGCAGCTTGGAGGCGGGGGATACTACCGAGCAGTACTTC
CASSLEAGDTTEQYF
>NA|TRBJ2-7|TRBV28|NA
TGTGCCAGCAGTTTGAATCTTCCAGGGTTCGAGCAGTACTTC
CASSLNLPGFEQYF
>NA|TRBJ2-7|TRBV10-3|TRBD1
TGTGCCGCAACCGGGACAGGGAAGTACGAGCAGTACTTC
CAATGTGKYEQYF